This section outlines one T cell receptor (beta chain) sequence together with its context. This sample was included in a study of CD8 T cells in Susac syndrome. Random hexamers were used to reverse transcribe about 0.5 to 1 ug of RNA. The authors amplified TCR beta CDR3 across 54 Vbeta and 13 Jbeta using immunoSEQ multiplex PCR. One entry per CDR3 protein, called by TCRdb with MiXCR from the immunoSEQ multiplex PCR reads. The table has 120,000 or so distinct CDR3 sequences, about 95% seen once. This TCR came from a human donor with Susac syndrome. Sequenced sample: CD8+ T cells from PBMCs.

The CDR3 DNA follows: TGTGCCAGCAGCGCGGGACAGGGGGTCTACGAGCAGTACTTC. Translating gives CASSAGQGVYEQYF. The chain links TRBV28 to TRBJ2-7; TRBD1 matches at 11 bases. The germline gives CDR1 MDHEN, CDR2 SYDVKM. Trimming took 6 bases from V and 3 from J; bases not matched to a gene: 4. The CDR3 totals 14 residues.